The 4 T cell receptor beta chains below were found in one sample sequenced in a study of blood T cells in healthy people across ages. A second about 6 to 12 cycle PCR used barcoded and J-beta primers. TCRdb fed the 5' RACE reads into MiXCR, producing one record per CDR3 protein. The sample has about 600,000 distinct CDR3 sequences, around 50% seen once. Input material: blood. All receptors come from an elderly man in good health.

This clonotype was seen only a few times. V and J are TRBV20-1 and TRBJ1-1, with TRBD1 identical over 7 bases. Trimming took 2 bases from V and 4 from J; bases not matched to a gene: 4. The CDR3 is made up of 13 amino acids. Germline assignment: CDR1 DFQATT and CDR2 SNEGSKA (reference sequence). As DNA, the CDR3 is TGCAGTGCTAGAAAACAGGGGAGCACTGAAGCTTTCTTT. This codes for CSARKQGSTEAFF.

This chain joins TRBV7-2 and TRBJ1-4; D is uncertain. This CDR3 has 14 amino acids. V lost 1 base, J lost 8 bases, and 11 bases lay in between. Germline-derived CDR1 and CDR2 are SGHTA and FQGNSA. CDR3 DNA sequence: TGTGCCAGCAGCTTAGAGGGCGGCAGAGAAAAACTGTTTTTT. It specifies CASSLEGGREKLFF.

The V and J genes are TRBV20-1 and TRBJ1-2, with D maybe TRBD1 (6 bases). Germline V gives CDR1 DFQATT, CDR2 SNEGSKA (reference sequence). The CDR3 loop spans 13 amino acids. Trimming stripped 5 bases from V and 2 bases from J, with 12 bases between. The CDR3: CSAQQGQNYGYTF. DNA of the CDR3: TGCAGTGCTCAACAGGGCCAAAACTATGGCTACACCTTC.

V usage is TRBV7-2 and J usage is TRBJ2-2; TRBD1 agrees at 10 bases. The CDR3 spans 16 residues. V shed 4 bases, J shed 4 bases, and the junction held 6 bases outside the gene matches. Germline V gene sequence: CDR1 SGHTA, CDR2 FQGNSA. CDR3 sequence (DNA): TGTGCCAGCAGCTCTCCTTGGACAGGGGGCACCGGGGAGCTGTTTTTT. This codes for CASSSPWTGGTGELFF.